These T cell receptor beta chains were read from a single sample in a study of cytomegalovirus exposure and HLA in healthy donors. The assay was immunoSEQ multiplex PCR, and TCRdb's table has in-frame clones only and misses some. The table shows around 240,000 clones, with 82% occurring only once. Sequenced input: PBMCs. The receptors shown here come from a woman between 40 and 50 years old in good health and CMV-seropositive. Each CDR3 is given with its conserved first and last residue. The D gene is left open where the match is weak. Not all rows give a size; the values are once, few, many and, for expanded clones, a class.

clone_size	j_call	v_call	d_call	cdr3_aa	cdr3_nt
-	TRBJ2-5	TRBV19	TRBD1	CASSIGDREQETQYF	TGTGCCAGTAGTATAGGCGACAGGGAGCAAGAGACCCAGTACTTC
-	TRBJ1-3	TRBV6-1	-	CASSLLRAAGNTIYF	TGTGCCAGCAGTCTCCTCAGGGCAGCTGGAAACACCATATATTTT
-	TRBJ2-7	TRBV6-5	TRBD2	CASSRLAGGSGEQYF	TGTGCCAGCAGTCGACTAGCGGGGGGATCGGGCGAGCAGTACTTC
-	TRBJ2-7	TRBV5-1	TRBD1	CASSRSGTGGFYEQYF	TGCGCCAGCAGCCGATCCGGGACAGGGGGTTTCTACGAGCAGTACTTC
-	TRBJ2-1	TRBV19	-	CASSPRMGDSNYNEQFF	TGTGCCAGTAGTCCCCGGATGGGGGACTCAAACTACAATGAGCAGTTCTTC
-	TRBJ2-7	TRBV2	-	CASSGRNGGEQYF	TGTGCCAGCAGTGGGCGGAATGGGGGGGAGCAGTACTTC
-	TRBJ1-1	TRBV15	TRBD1	CATSPGQGAPLNTEAFF	TGTGCCACCAGCCCGGGACAGGGGGCCCCACTGAACACTGAAGCTTTCTTT
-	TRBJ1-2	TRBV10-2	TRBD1	CASRPGPGQPYGYTF	TGCGCCAGCAGGCCTGGACCGGGACAGCCCTATGGCTACACCTTC
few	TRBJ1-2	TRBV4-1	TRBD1	CASSQDRDRDYGYTF	TGCGCCAGCAGCCAAGATAGGGACAGGGATTATGGCTACACCTTC
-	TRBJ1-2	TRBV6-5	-	CASSLGQHYYGYTF	TGTGCCAGCAGCCTCGGACAGCACTACTATGGCTACACCTTC
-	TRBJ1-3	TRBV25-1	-	CASSANDRNSGNTIYF	TGTGCCAGCAGTGCAAACGACAGGAACTCTGGAAACACCATATATTTT
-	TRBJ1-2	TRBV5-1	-	CASSSLTTTGDYGYTF	TGCGCCAGCAGTTCCCTGACGACGACAGGAGATTATGGCTACACCTTC
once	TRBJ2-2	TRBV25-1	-	CASRDIANTGELFF	TGTGCCAGCAGGGACATCGCGAACACCGGGGAGCTGTTTTTT
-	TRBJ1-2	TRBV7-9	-	CASSLGGTDYGYTF	TGTGCCAGCAGCTTAGGGGGCACCGACTATGGCTACACCTTC
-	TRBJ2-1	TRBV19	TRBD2	CASSPYPLASGGANEQFF	TGTGCCAGTAGTCCCTACCCCTTAGCTAGCGGGGGGGCAAATGAGCAGTTCTTC
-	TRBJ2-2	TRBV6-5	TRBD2	CASSLAGVNTGELFF	TGTGCCAGCAGTCTAGCGGGGGTGAACACCGGGGAGCTGTTTTTT
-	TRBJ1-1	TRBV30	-	CAWNLQGNTEAFF	TGTGCCTGGAACTTACAGGGGAACACTGAAGCTTTCTTT
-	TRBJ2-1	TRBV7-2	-	CASSFNILNREQFF	TGTGCCAGCAGCTTTAACATACTCAACAGAGAGCAGTTCTTC
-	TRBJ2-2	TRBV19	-	CASSIAPQANTGELFF	TGTGCCAGTAGTATAGCCCCCCAGGCGAACACCGGGGAGCTGTTTTTT
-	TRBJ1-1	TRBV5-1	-	CASSVGGVGEAFF	TGCGCCAGCAGCGTCGGGGGTGTAGGTGAAGCTTTCTTT
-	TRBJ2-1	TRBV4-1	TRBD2	CASRPPVLAGGLTNEQFF	TGCGCCAGCAGACCTCCTGTCTTAGCGGGGGGACTTACCAATGAGCAGTTCTTC
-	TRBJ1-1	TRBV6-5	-	CASTDSRLNTEAFF	TGTGCCAGCACCGACAGTAGACTTAACACTGAAGCTTTCTTT
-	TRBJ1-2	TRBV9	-	CASSATVTGVTNYGYTF	TGTGCCAGCAGCGCGACAGTCACGGGGGTCACTAACTATGGCTACACCTTC
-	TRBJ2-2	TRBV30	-	CAWSEFQITGELFF	TGTGCCTGGAGTGAGTTTCAGATCACCGGGGAGCTGTTTTTT
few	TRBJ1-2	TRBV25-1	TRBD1	CASSPQSVWDRAYGYTF	TGTGCCAGCAGCCCCCAGTCCGTCTGGGACAGGGCCTATGGCTACACCTTC
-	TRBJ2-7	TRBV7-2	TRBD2	CASNPLGRGYEQYF	TGTGCCAGCAACCCCTTGGGGAGGGGCTACGAGCAGTACTTC
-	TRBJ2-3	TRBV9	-	CASSPKFIYGADTQYF	TGTGCCAGCAGCCCAAAATTTATCTACGGTGCAGATACGCAGTATTTT
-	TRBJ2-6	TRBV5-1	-	CASSLAGWRDGANVLTF	TGCGCCAGCAGCTTGGCCGGGTGGAGGGATGGGGCCAACGTCCTGACTTTC
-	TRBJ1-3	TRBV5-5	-	CASSLGLTISGNTIYF	TGTGCCAGCAGCCTGGGACTTACGATCTCTGGAAACACCATATATTTT
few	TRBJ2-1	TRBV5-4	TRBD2	CASSSDSGGAHNEQFF	TGTGCCAGCAGCTCCGATAGCGGGGGGGCCCACAATGAGCAGTTCTTC
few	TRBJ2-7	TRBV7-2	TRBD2	CASSRLLAGGPGEQYF	TGTGCCAGCAGCCGGTTGTTAGCGGGGGGGCCGGGGGAGCAGTACTTC
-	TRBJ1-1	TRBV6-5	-	CASSTPQGRNTEAFF	TGTGCCAGCAGCACGCCCCAGGGGAGGAACACTGAAGCTTTCTTT
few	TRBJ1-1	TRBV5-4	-	CASSGTLNTEAFF	TGTGCCAGCAGCGGGACATTGAACACTGAAGCTTTCTTT
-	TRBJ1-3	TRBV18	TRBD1	CASSPRDRVSGNTIYF	TGTGCCAGCTCACCACGAGACAGGGTCTCTGGAAACACCATATATTTT
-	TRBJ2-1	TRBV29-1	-	CSTRTGNKLEQFF	TGCAGCACTCGGACGGGGAATAAGCTTGAGCAGTTCTTC
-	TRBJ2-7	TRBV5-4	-	CASSVRDKGPGEQYF	TGTGCCAGCAGCGTCCGGGACAAAGGCCCCGGCGAGCAGTACTTC
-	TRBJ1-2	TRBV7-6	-	CASSFPGGYGYTF	TGTGCCAGCAGCTTCCCGGGTGGCTATGGCTACACCTTC
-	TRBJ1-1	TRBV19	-	CASSIGGGAEAFF	TGTGCCAGTAGTATTGGAGGAGGGGCTGAAGCTTTCTTT
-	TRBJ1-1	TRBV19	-	CASSSGPNTEAFF	TGTGCCAGTAGTTCTGGGCCGAACACTGAAGCTTTCTTT
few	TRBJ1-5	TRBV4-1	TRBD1	CASSQGGLDRGRQPQHF	TGCGCCAGCAGCCAAGGGGGACTGGACAGGGGGCGTCAGCCCCAGCATTTT
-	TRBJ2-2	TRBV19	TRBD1	CASKQGTNTGELFF	TGTGCCAGCAAACAGGGGACGAACACCGGGGAGCTGTTTTTT
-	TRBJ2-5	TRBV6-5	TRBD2	CASSYGLLAGQEAQYF	TGTGCCAGCAGTTACGGCCTACTAGCGGGGCAAGAGGCCCAGTACTTC
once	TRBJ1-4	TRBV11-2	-	CASSLVMGVGEKLFF	TGTGCCAGCAGCTTAGTTATGGGAGTGGGCGAAAAACTGTTTTTT
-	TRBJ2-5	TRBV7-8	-	CASSFLGVAKTQYF	TGTGCCAGCAGCTTTCTTGGTGTCGCGAAGACCCAGTACTTC
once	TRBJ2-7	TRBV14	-	CASSQVATGLYF	TGTGCCAGCAGCCAAGTCGCGACAGGCTTGTACTTC
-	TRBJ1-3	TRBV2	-	CASSKDSPGNTIYF	TGTGCCAGCAGTAAGGACAGTCCTGGAAACACCATATATTTT
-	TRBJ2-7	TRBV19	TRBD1	CASTATGGRAYEQYF	TGTGCCAGTACCGCAACAGGGGGAAGAGCTTACGAGCAGTACTTC
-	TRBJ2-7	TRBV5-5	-	CASSLAIGVTYEQYF	TGTGCCAGCAGCTTGGCTATCGGGGTCACCTACGAGCAGTACTTC
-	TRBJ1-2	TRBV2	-	CASIGREGFGYTF	TGTGCCAGCATAGGCAGGGAAGGATTTGGCTACACCTTC
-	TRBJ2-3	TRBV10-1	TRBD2	CASSDARTSGNTDTQYF	TGCGCCAGCAGTGACGCCCGGACTAGCGGGAATACAGATACGCAGTATTTT
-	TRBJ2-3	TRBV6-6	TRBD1	CASSYSQGVWADTQYF	TGTGCCAGCAGTTACTCACAGGGGGTATGGGCAGATACGCAGTATTTT
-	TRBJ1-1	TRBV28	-	CASSPWGGAGEAFF	TGTGCCAGCAGTCCATGGGGGGGCGCGGGTGAAGCTTTCTTT
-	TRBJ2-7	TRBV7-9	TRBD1	CASRKDRGGNEQYF	TGTGCCAGCAGGAAGGACAGGGGAGGTAACGAGCAGTACTTC
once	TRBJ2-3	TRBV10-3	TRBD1	CAISGTGGTDTQYF	TGTGCCATCAGTGGGACAGGGGGTACAGATACGCAGTATTTT
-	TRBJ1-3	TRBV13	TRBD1	CASSSPGQSSGNTIYF	TGTGCCAGCAGCTCACCGGGACAGAGCTCTGGAAACACCATATATTTT
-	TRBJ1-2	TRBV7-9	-	CASSQQVPLNYGYTF	TGTGCCAGCAGCCAACAGGTCCCGCTAAACTATGGCTACACCTTC
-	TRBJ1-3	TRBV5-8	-	CASSLAGLGNTIYF	TGTGCCAGCAGCTTGGCGGGGTTGGGAAACACCATATATTTT
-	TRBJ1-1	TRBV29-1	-	CSAPGGGMRNTEAFF	TGCAGCGCCCCTGGGGGGGGAATGAGGAACACTGAAGCTTTCTTT
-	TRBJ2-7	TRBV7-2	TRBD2	CASSPEAGADYEQYF	TGTGCCAGCAGCCCAGAAGCGGGGGCCGACTACGAGCAGTACTTC
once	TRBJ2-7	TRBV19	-	CASRDLAFSYEQYF	TGTGCCAGTAGGGACCTAGCGTTTTCGTACGAGCAGTACTTC